The source of this T cell receptor (beta chain) is a study of neurological immune-mediated disorders. Template-switch 5'RACE cDNA synthesis added a 10-nucleotide unique molecular identifier. TCRdb independently ran MiXCR on the 5' RACE reads; one entry per CDR3 protein. The profile covers tens of thousands of distinct CDR3 sequences, with 2% to 2.5% appearing a single time and around 3% taken by the ten largest. This clonotype was counted ten times or more. The CDR3 is 15 amino acids. Germline V gene data show CDR1 as DFQATT and CDR2 as SNEGSKA (reference sequence). V was cut by 6 bases and J by 0 bases, with 15 bases left in between.

The specimen sequenced was PBMCs. The chain couples TRBV20-1 to TRBJ1-5, with D hard to call. This clonotype was obtained from a middle-aged man with multiple sclerosis. Here the CDR3 DNA reads TGCAGTGCGCCCGCCCAGGTTAATAGCAATCAGCCCCAGCATTTT. The encoded protein is CSAPAQVNSNQPQHF.